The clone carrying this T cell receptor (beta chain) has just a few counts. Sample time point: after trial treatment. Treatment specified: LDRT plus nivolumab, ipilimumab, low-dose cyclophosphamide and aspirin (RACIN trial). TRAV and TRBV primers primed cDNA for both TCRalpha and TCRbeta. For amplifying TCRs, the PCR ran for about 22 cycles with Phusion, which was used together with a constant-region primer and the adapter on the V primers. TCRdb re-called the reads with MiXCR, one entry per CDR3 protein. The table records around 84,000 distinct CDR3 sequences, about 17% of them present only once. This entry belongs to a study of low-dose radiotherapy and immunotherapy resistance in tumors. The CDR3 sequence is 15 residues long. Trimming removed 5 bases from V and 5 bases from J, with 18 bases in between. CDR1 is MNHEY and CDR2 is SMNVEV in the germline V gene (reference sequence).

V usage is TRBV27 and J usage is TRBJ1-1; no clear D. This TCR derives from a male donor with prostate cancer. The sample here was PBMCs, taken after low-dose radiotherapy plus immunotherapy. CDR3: CASSENRAPGTEAFF. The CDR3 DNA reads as TGTGCCAGCAGTGAGAACCGGGCCCCGGGGACTGAAGCTTTCTTT.